A single sample gave rise to the 24 T cell receptor beta chains below, sequenced in a study of technical replicates of blood from a few donors. Using immunoSEQ multiplex PCR, the repertoire was profiled, and TCRdb retains in-frame clones only, with some absent. This table has around 79,000 clones, about 91% appearing once. Sequenced input: T cells isolated from PBMCs. All receptors come from a human donor in good health.

The chain combines TRBV30 with TRBJ1-1; no definite D call. CDR1 and CDR2 from the germline V gene are GTSNPN and SVGIG (reference sequence). This CDR3 spans 10 amino acids. V was trimmed by 5 bases and J by 9 bases, leaving 10 bases between them. The CDR3 bases are TGTGCCTGGTGGGCACGAAAAGCTTTCTTT. This sequence encodes CAWWARKAFF.

The J gene is TRBJ2-2, the V gene TRBV29-1, with 10 bases aligning to TRBD2. The CDR3 is 19 residues long. V lost 7 bases and J lost 2; bases outside the gene matches: 19. Germline-derived CDR1 and CDR2 are SQVTM and ANQGSEA. This CDR3 is CSAKTRGLAAWINTGELFF. The CDR3 DNA sequence: TGCAGCGCCAAAACTCGCGGACTAGCGGCTTGGATAAACACCGGGGAGCTGTTTTTT.

The rearrangement links TRBV5-1 to TRBJ1-2; 8 positions match TRBD1. CDR1 and CDR2 from the germline V gene are SGHRS and YFSETQ. The V gene end was trimmed by 3 bases and the J gene end by 3 bases; junction bases not matched to a gene: 4. CDR3 length: 14 residues. The CDR3 loop is CASSSTTGDYGYTF. In DNA, the CDR3 is TGCGCCAGCAGCTCAACGACAGGGGACTATGGCTACACCTTC.

The genes are TRBV28 and TRBJ2-4; TRBD2 matches 7 bases. The CDR3 is 17 amino acids. The ends lost 3 bases at V and 3 bases at J; junction bases unmatched: 11. Germline V lookup: CDR1 MDHEN, CDR2 SYDVKM. The DNA for the CDR3 is TGTGCCAGCAGTTTCACTGGGAGCGGGGTTTACAAAAACATTCAGTACTTC. It is translated as CASSFTGSGVYKNIQYF.

The chain employs TRBV19 and TRBJ2-6, with 12 nucleotides matching TRBD2. Germline values: CDR1 LNHDA, CDR2 SQIVND (reference sequence). V lost 1 base to trimming and J lost 0 bases; unmatched junction nucleotides: 1. The CDR3 loop spans 18 amino acids. CDR3 nucleotides: TGTGCCAGTAGTATAGTGGGACTAGCGGGCTCTGGGGCCAACGTCCTGACTTTC. Its translation: CASSIVGLAGSGANVLTF.

The rearrangement links TRBV28 to TRBJ1-5; the match to TRBD1 covers 8 bases. The junction had 6 bases not matched to a gene; V was cut back by 6 bases and J by 5 bases. The V gene's germline CDR1 is MDHEN and CDR2 SYDVKM. The CDR3 spans 14 residues. The CDR3 nucleotides are TGTGCCAGCAGCAGACAGGGGACATATCAGCCCCAGCATTTT. Its protein product is CASSRQGTYQPQHF.

This clone showed up just once. The V gene is TRBV11-3, the J gene TRBJ2-1; D gene unclear. CDR1 is SGHNT, CDR2 YENEEA, per germline. The germline V and J ends were trimmed by 0 bases and 4 bases, with 10 bases remaining between them. CDR3 length: 15 residues. The CDR3: CASSLDLAVYNEQFF. CDR3 sequence (DNA): TGTGCCAGCAGCTTAGATCTGGCAGTATACAATGAGCAGTTCTTC.

The chain couples TRBV5-8 to TRBJ2-6; D call uncertain. The CDR3 has 14 residues. The V gene lost 3 bases and the J gene lost 0 bases, with 4 bases spanning the gap. Germline loops: CDR1 SGHTS, CDR2 YDEGEE. The CDR3 DNA is TGTGCCAGCAGCTCCAACTCTGGGGCCAACGTCCTGACTTTC. This translates into CASSSNSGANVLTF.

The V call is TRBV18, the J call TRBJ1-5; weak D call: TRBD1 (5 bases). Germline loops: CDR1 KGHSH, CDR2 LQKENI. The CDR3 has 14 amino acids. Trimming took off 3 bases at V and 5 bases at J, with 11 bases between the two ends. CDR3 region: CASSPSGSHQPQHF. As DNA, the CDR3 is TGTGCCAGCTCACCGTCAGGGTCCCATCAGCCCCAGCATTTT.

This chain connects TRBV27 to TRBJ1-4; perhaps TRBD1 as D (6 bases). The germline V gene encodes CDR1 MNHEY and CDR2 SMNVEV (reference sequence). Trimming removed 4 bases from V and 8 bases from J, with 14 bases in between. The length of the CDR3 is 14 residues. Here the CDR3 reads CASSWGGLEEKLFF. The CDR3 DNA is TGTGCCAGCAGTTGGGGGGGGCTCGAAGAAAAACTGTTTTTT.

V and J are TRBV28 and TRBJ2-7; 8 bases align to TRBD1. V lost 2 bases to trimming and J lost 4 bases; unmatched junction nucleotides: 7. This CDR3 has 15 amino acids. Germline lookup yields CDR1 MDHEN and CDR2 SYDVKM. The DNA for the CDR3 is TGTGCCAGCAGTTTAGTTGGGACAGGCATGTACGAGCAGTACTTC. Encoded protein: CASSLVGTGMYEQYF.

The chain has TRBV9 and TRBJ2-7; D is possibly TRBD2 (6 bases). CDR1 and CDR2 (germline): SGDLS, YYNGEE. V was clipped by 0 bases and J by 6 bases, with 13 bases between them. There are 14 residues in the CDR3. CDR3 sequence (DNA): TGTGCCAGCAGCGTAGGGATTTTCGGGAGCGAGCAGTACTTC. As protein: CASSVGIFGSEQYF. The variable domain in full, completed from reference TRBV9 and TRBJ2-7, reads DSGVTQTPKHLITATGQRVTLRCSPRSGDLSVYWYQQSLDQGLQFLIQYYNGEERAKGNILERFSAQQFPDLHSELNLSSLELGDSALYFCASSVGIFGSEQYFGPGTRLTVT.

The chain carries TRBV10-3 and TRBJ2-1; D uncertain. V was cut by 8 bases and J by 6 bases, with 14 bases left in between. The CDR3 spans 13 residues. CDR1 and CDR2 (germline): ENHRY, SYGVKD. The CDR3 DNA is TGTGCCATCCGTCCGTTCGGTGGCAATGAGCAGTTCTTC. It codes for CAIRPFGGNEQFF.

V gene TRBV6-1 combines with J gene TRBJ1-6, with 11 positions matching TRBD1. CDR1 and CDR2 (germline): MNHNS, SASEGT. The CDR3 totals 15 residues. J lost 9 bases, V lost 4 bases, and 5 bases had no gene match. The CDR3: CASSATGTGGSPLHF. CDR3 nucleotide sequence: TGTGCCAGCAGTGCCACCGGGACAGGGGGTTCACCCCTCCACTTT.

This clone was detected once. The CDR3 sequence is CASSQEQGLYGYTF. In DNA form, the CDR3 reads TGCGCCAGCAGCCAAGAGCAGGGGCTCTATGGCTACACCTTC. This sequence joins TRBV4-1 and TRBJ1-2; D is possibly TRBD1 (6 bases). Per germline, CDR1 MGHRA and CDR2 YSYEKL. V was shortened by 0 bases and J by 4 bases, with 9 bases between the two germline ends. The CDR3 spans 14 residues.

The CDR3 DNA is TGTGCCAGCAGTGCCGGGACAGGCAATTCACCCCTCCACTTT. Encoded protein: CASSAGTGNSPLHF. The rearrangement joins TRBV2 to TRBJ1-6; 8 nucleotides agree with TRBD1. V trimming: 4 bases; J trimming: 7 bases; junction bases outside the gene matches: 3. The germline gives CDR1 SNHLY, CDR2 FYNNEI. This CDR3 contains 14 residues.

This chain joins TRBV6-5 and TRBJ2-7; TRBD1 matches at 7 bases. J was trimmed by 3 bases and V by 6 bases; bases with no gene match: 8. The CDR3 has 14 amino acids. In germline, CDR1 is MNHEY, CDR2 SVGAGI. The CDR3: CASSNPGQSYEQYF. The CDR3 nucleotides read TGTGCCAGCAGCAATCCGGGACAGAGCTACGAGCAGTACTTC.

This chain uses TRBV5-1 with TRBJ2-3; a weak D match, TRBD1 (6 bases). Germline V gene lookup returns CDR1 SGHRS and CDR2 YFSETQ. Trimming pared 7 bases from V and 0 bases from J, leaving 9 bases between. The CDR3 spans 13 residues. CDR3 sequence: CASGTISTDTQYF. CDR3 nucleotide sequence: TGCGCCAGCGGGACAATTAGCACAGATACGCAGTATTTT.

This rearrangement joins TRBV9 to TRBJ2-3; perhaps TRBD1 as D (6 bases). V was clipped by 5 bases and J by 0 bases, with 28 bases between them. The CDR3 loop spans 20 amino acids. Germline lookup yields CDR1 SGDLS and CDR2 YYNGEE. In DNA form, the CDR3 reads TGTGCCAGCAGTGGCAATAGTGGGGGCGGCAGCAATCCTAGCACAGATACGCAGTATTTT. Translated: CASSGNSGGGSNPSTDTQYF.

The gene calls are TRBV10-1 and TRBJ1-1; perhaps TRBD1 as D (5 bases). Trimming pared 2 bases from V and 1 base from J, leaving 8 bases between. Germline CDR1 reads WNHNN; CDR2 reads SYGVQD (reference sequence). This CDR3 has 14 residues. CDR3 region: CASSEDSTNTEAFF. The DNA for the CDR3 is TGCGCCAGCAGTGAGGACAGCACGAACACTGAAGCTTTCTTT.

V is TRBV4-2 and J is TRBJ2-7; 8 nucleotides match TRBD2. In germline, CDR1 is LGHNA, CDR2 YNFKEQ. The ends lost 0 bases at V and 0 bases at J; junction bases unmatched: 1. The CDR3 runs to 15 residues. CDR3 DNA: TGTGCCAGCAGCCAAGAAAGCGGGAGCTCCTACGAGCAGTACTTC. It encodes CASSQESGSSYEQYF.

This sequence joins TRBV6-6 and TRBJ2-1, with TRBD2 identical over 11 bases. The CDR3 is 15 residues long. V lost 7 bases, J lost 2 bases, and 4 bases stayed unmatched. In germline, CDR1 is MNHNY, CDR2 SVGAGI (reference sequence). For the CDR3, the DNA is TGTGCCAGCACCTTAGCGGGAGGGCCCTACAATGAGCAGTTCTTC. It encodes CASTLAGGPYNEQFF.

The rearrangement uses TRBV4-1 and TRBJ2-2; D remains unclear. Per the germline V gene, CDR1 is MGHRA and CDR2 is YSYEKL. Trimming shortened V by 1 base and J by 5 bases, and 8 bases separated the two germline ends. The CDR3 is 14 amino acids. The CDR3 reads CASSQAPLTGELFF. Here the CDR3 DNA reads TGCGCCAGCAGCCAAGCTCCCCTTACCGGGGAGCTGTTTTTT.

V and J are TRBV9 and TRBJ2-1; 9 bases are shared with TRBD2. Germline V gene data show CDR1 as SGDLS and CDR2 as YYNGEE. The J segment lost 10 bases and the V segment lost 4 bases, leaving 3 bases of the junction unmatched. The CDR3 runs to 12 residues. The CDR3 DNA sequence: TGTGCCAGCAGCACCGGACTAGCGGAGCAGTTCTTC. Its protein is CASSTGLAEQFF. The variable domain in full, completed from reference TRBV9 and TRBJ2-1, reads DSGVTQTPKHLITATGQRVTLRCSPRSGDLSVYWYQQSLDQGLQFLIQYYNGEERAKGNILERFSAQQFPDLHSELNLSSLELGDSALYFCASSTGLAEQFFGPGTRLTVL.